This T cell receptor beta chain is drawn from a study of T cell changes during pregnancy in multiple sclerosis. In its sample, this clone was seen once. Assay used: immunoSEQ multiplex PCR; TCRdb lists only in-frame clones, some missing. In the table there are about 67,000 clones, about 90% of which are singletons. Germline V gene lookup returns CDR1 KGHSH and CDR2 LQKENI. Trimming cost V 3 bases and J 4 bases, with 5 bases left between them. The CDR3 covers 12 residues. This TCR came from a female donor in good health, enrolled as a control in a pregnancy study. The sample consisted of peripheral blood, taken in the second trimester of pregnancy. The gene calls are TRBV18 and TRBJ2-3; D not certain. The DNA of the CDR3 is TGTGCCAGCTCACCCGGTGCAGATACGCAGTATTTT. Translation gives CASSPGADTQYF.